The present entry profiles one T cell receptor beta chain with its context. Antigen unknown. This entry is derived from a study of T-cell memory formation after mild COVID-19. Study-wide results and limits: Balance between CD4 and CD8 was seen in clones contracting day 15 to 85, and a CD4+ lean was seen in later expanders. Shrinking CD4+ clones were chiefly CM and EM; CD8+ ones were chiefly EMRA.

Germline-derived CDR1 and CDR2 are SGHVS and FNYEAQ. With V trimmed by 6 bases and J by 9 bases, 8 bases remained unmatched. CDR3 size: 13 residues. TCRdb independently ran MiXCR on the 5' RACE reads; one entry per CDR3 protein. The sample carries about 470,000 distinct CDR3 sequences, roughly 20% recorded once. The sequence came from an adult woman who had mild COVID-19 (a few samples of this study predate the infection). Cell type and time point are not known. Sequenced sample: PBMCs or a T cell subset sorted from them (not recorded which). The chain has TRBV7-6 and TRBJ1-2; 9 nucleotides line up with TRBD1. CDR3: CASSSWDRESYTF. In DNA, the CDR3 is TGTGCCAGCAGTTCCTGGGACAGGGAAAGCTACACCTTC.